The TCR beta chain described here comes from a study of CD8 T cells in Susac syndrome (dated by TCRdb to the late 2010s). Concerning the study at large: Of the Susac syndrome patients who were sequenced, about eight were in clinical remission while six had clinically active disease. Susac syndrome patients were therapy-naive, on corticosteroids (some also receiving IVIg), or on IVIg alone at blood withdrawal. Repertoire sequencing was used to test whether CD8+ T cell activation and differentiation in Susac syndrome was antigen driven. Clonality of the CD8+ T cell repertoire was compared between around eleven healthy donors, about 14 Susac syndrome patients and under 16 multiple sclerosis patients.

Points on this clonotype: It has no known antigen specificity. It has no much larger one-base neighbor in the sample; base qualities were not kept.

Paper-wide results and their limitations: In the total CD8+ and CD8+ TEMRA repertoires, over 15 and five Susac-specific public clones, respectively, were identified. The TCR sequencing and HLA analysis was acknowledged to have included a relatively small number of individuals. Clonal expansion was observed in Susac syndrome CD8+ repertoires, with the highest expansion in CD8+ TEMRA cells and greater expansion in clinically active than in remitting patients.

RNA was extracted with the RNeasy kit and roughly 0.45 to 1 ug was reverse transcribed using random hexamers. The immunoSEQ multiplex PCR assay, which covers 54 Vbeta and 13 Jbeta segments, was used to amplify TCR beta CDR3 regions. PCR amplification bias was corrected using a synthetic template baseline for primer optimization and computational correction. As for how the authors treated the data: Reads were assigned to V, D and J genes according to IMGT and analyzed in immunoSEQ Analyzer, with only productive sequences retained. To calculate clonality, Shannon entropy was normalized by log2 of the number of productive unique sequences and then subtracted from one. Public and private clones were assessed among the 100 most prevalent clones of each patient and control. Clones were defined as Susac-specific when absent from the healthy and MS cohorts, from 1,000 to 1,100 published viral clones and from other ImmuneACCESS disease sequences. The raw public data were reprocessed by TCRdb itself: fastp quality trimming at Q25, MiXCR clonotype calling, in-frame beta chains only. Entries that share a CDR3 protein sequence are merged under the most common genes and DNA. The V and J calls and clone size are TCRdb's, not the authors'. The sample profile shows more than 70,000 distinct CDR3 sequences; roughly 94% of them were found once. The ten largest clonotypes hold about 0.5% of the sample.

Peripheral blood CD8+ and CD4+ T cells from healthy donors, Susac syndrome patients and multiple sclerosis patients were profiled using high-throughput TCR beta sequencing. Recently defined diagnostic criteria for definite or probable disease were met by the Susac syndrome patients. Bulk CD8+ and CD4+ T cells were purified by magnetic negative isolation, while CD8+ TEMRA cells were enriched using FACS. Blood was collected in EDTA tubes and processed within 24 hours, with PBMCs isolated through density gradient centrifugation. PBMCs destined for TCR sequencing were cryopreserved in liquid nitrogen and later thawed in a 37 °C water bath. A purity of at least 90% was achieved for sorted or isolated CD4+, CD8+ and CD8+ TEMRA cells. The receptor was derived from a human donor with Susac syndrome. The source material was CD8+ T cells from PBMCs.

Here the CDR3 is given as CASSLGTSGDSGANVLTF. The DNA sequence reads TGCGCCAGCAGTCTCGGGACTAGCGGCGACTCTGGGGCCAACGTCCTGACTTTC. The rearrangement combines TRBV23-1 with TRBJ2-6; 11 nucleotides in the junction match TRBD2. TRBV23-1 qualifies as an ORF whose function is uncertain. Inclusive of the bounding cysteine and phenylalanine, the CDR3 is 18 residues long. The read is trimmed to its CDR3 DNA, 54 bases read in frame from base 1. V is trimmed back by 4 bases and J by 0 bases, and the junction contains 5 bases that no gene match accounts for.